This TCR beta chain was captured in a study of read filtering for tumor transcriptome and immune sequencing. As for the study in general: Transcriptome libraries were built from DNase-treated RNA. Overall study results and limits: Without single-read clonotypes, shared clonotype proportions correlated more between IR-seq and RNA-seq.

This library used approximately 0.4 ug RNA and molecular barcoded adaptors spanning alpha/delta and beta/gamma chains. Each CDR3 protein gets one entry after TCRdb re-called the reads with MiXCR. The sample yields 20,000 to 25,000 distinct CDR3 sequences, about 20% seen once. This clonotype was detected ten times or more. Its target is not known. CDR1 is MDHEN, CDR2 SYDVKM, per germline. This CDR3 contains 16 residues. V was shortened by 5 bases and J by 2 bases, with 18 bases between the two germline ends. This clonotype was obtained from a donor aged 40 or over with multiple myeloma. The chain joins TRBV28 to TRBJ1-2; TRBD1 might be the D (6 bases). The sequenced sample consisted of a population of CD138-negative cells sorted from bone marrow. Here the CDR3 reads CASSPPFRQANYGYTF. The CDR3, as DNA: TGTGCCAGCAGTCCTCCCTTCCGACAGGCCAACTATGGCTACACCTTC.